A single sample gave rise to the 25 T cell receptor beta chains below, sequenced in a study of blood T cell repertoires in COVID-19 (dated by TCRdb to between 2020 and 2021). Library method: the immunoSEQ multiplex PCR assay. TCRdb holds this immuneACCESS table with in-frame rearrangements only. Some clones are missing; in checked studies, unresolved V genes explain under half, and the rest has no known cause. Present in this sample are about 88,000 clones, 88% of which were seen just once. Approximately 10% of the sample goes to the ten largest clones. The source material was peripheral blood. Receptors originate from a man at least 80 years old with acute or convalescent COVID-19.

The rearrangement joins TRBV5-6 to TRBJ2-5, with 8 nucleotides matching TRBD1. The CDR3 runs 15 residues. V lost 4 bases and J lost 5; bases outside the gene matches: 10. Germline V gene data show CDR1 as SGHDT and CDR2 as YYEEEE. The chain's CDR3 is CASSPKVRDRETQYF. The CDR3 nucleotides are TGTGCCAGCAGCCCGAAGGTCAGGGACAGGGAGACCCAGTACTTC.

The rearrangement links TRBV16 to TRBJ1-2; TRBD1 matches at 7 bases. Germline-derived CDR1 and CDR2 are KGHSY and FQNENV. The V segment lost 0 bases and the J segment 1 base; nucleotides outside the gene matches: 5. CDR3 length equals 16 residues. The CDR3 here is CASSQSRGQINYGYTF. CDR3 coding DNA: TGTGCCAGCAGCCAATCAAGGGGACAGATTAACTATGGCTACACCTTC. Full variable domain (rest looked up from reference TRBV16 and TRBJ1-2): GEEVAQTPKHLVRGEGQKAKLYCAPIKGHSYVFWYQQVLKNEFKFLISFQNENVFDETGMPKERFSAKCLPNSPCSLEIQATKLEDSAVYFCASSQSRGQINYGYTFGSGTRLTVV.

V usage is TRBV2 and J usage is TRBJ1-1; 7 nucleotides match TRBD1. Germline V gene sequence: CDR1 SNHLY, CDR2 FYNNEI. Trimming took 5 bases from V and 4 from J; bases not matched to a gene: 1. The CDR3 length is 12 residues. This CDR3 is CASSRQGTEAFF. DNA for the CDR3: TGTGCCAGCAGTAGACAGGGCACTGAAGCTTTCTTT.

The chain joins TRBV18 to TRBJ2-2, with a tentative D call TRBD1 (5 bases). V was pared by 4 bases and J by 0 bases, with 15 bases between. Germline V CDR1 and CDR2: KGHSH, LQKENI. The CDR3 is 17 residues long. The CDR3 here is CASSHWGAATNTGELFF. The DNA of the CDR3 is TGTGCCAGCTCACATTGGGGCGCGGCCACGAACACCGGGGAGCTGTTTTTT. The full variable domain, rest sourced from reference TRBV18 and TRBJ2-2, is NAGVMQNPRHLVRRRGQEARLRCSPMKGHSHVYWYRQLPEEGLKFMVYLQKENIIDESGMPKERFSAEFPKEGPSILRIQQVVRGDSAAYFCASSHWGAATNTGELFFGEGSRLTVL.

This clone was detected once. This rearrangement joins TRBV11-2 to TRBJ1-3; D is uncertain. Per the germline V gene, CDR1 is SGHAT and CDR2 is FQNNGV. Trimming removed 1 base from V and 10 bases from J, with 8 bases in between. The CDR3 length is 12 residues. For the CDR3, the DNA is TGTGCCAGCAGCTTAGGACTGGAAACCATATATTTT. Translated, it gives CASSLGLETIYF.

The V and J genes are TRBV15 and TRBJ2-3, with TRBD2 matching over 10 bases. CDR1 LNHNV and CDR2 YYDKDF come from the germline V gene (reference sequence). V shed 6 bases and J 2 bases; nucleotides not matched to a gene: 5. The CDR3 runs to 15 residues. Written as DNA, the CDR3 is TGTGCCACCAGAACAGGACTAGCGGACACAGATACGCAGTATTTT. It encodes CATRTGLADTDTQYF.

The chain employs TRBV4-3 and TRBJ2-1; D is unclear. With 8 bases removed from V and 4 bases from J, the gap between germline ends came to 18 bases. The germline gives CDR1 LGHNA, CDR2 YSLEER. The CDR3 has 15 residues. CDR3 amino acids: CASSREGTTYNEQFF. The CDR3, as DNA: TGCGCCAGCTCCCGAGAAGGTACGACTTACAATGAGCAGTTCTTC.

This clone was seen only once. The chain carries TRBV5-6 and TRBJ1-5, with TRBD1 matching over 12 bases. V lost 4 bases, J lost 5 bases, and 13 bases stayed unmatched. The CDR3 loop spans 18 amino acids. Germline V gene lookup returns CDR1 SGHDT and CDR2 YYEEEE. The CDR3 spells CASSATGTGGRSDQPQHF. In DNA form, the CDR3 reads TGTGCCAGCAGCGCTACCGGGACAGGGGGCCGGAGCGATCAGCCCCAGCATTTT.

The rearrangement joins TRBV6-2 or TRBV6-3 to TRBJ1-3; no clear D gene. The V gene lost 4 bases and the J gene lost 2 bases, with 12 bases spanning the gap. Germline CDR1 MNHEY, CDR2 SVGEGT. The CDR3 contains 15 residues. The CDR3, as DNA: TGTGCCAGCAGTTCAACACGCATTGCTGGAAACACCATATATTTT. Protein: CASSSTRIAGNTIYF.

This chain joins TRBV5-6 and TRBJ1-5; D ambiguous. Trimming removed 0 bases at V and 12 bases at J, with 4 bases between. The CDR3 contains 10 residues. Per the germline V gene, CDR1 is SGHDT and CDR2 is YYEEEE. CDR3 DNA sequence: TGTGCCAGCAGCTTGGGGCACCAGCATTTT. Amino acid sequence: CASSLGHQHF.

This sequence joins TRBV19 and TRBJ1-1; D might be TRBD1 (5 bases). The CDR3 consists of 13 residues. The V and J ends lost 7 bases and 3 bases respectively, with 12 bases between them. CDR1 and CDR2 from the germline V gene are LNHDA and SQIVND (reference sequence). The CDR3 nucleotides are TGTGCCAGTATAGACAGCACCCACACTGAAGCTTTCTTT. Protein sequence: CASIDSTHTEAFF.

V is TRBV2 and J is TRBJ1-2; D ambiguous. Germline loops: CDR1 SNHLY, CDR2 FYNNEI. Trimming stripped 6 bases from V and 6 bases from J, with 17 bases between. The CDR3 totals 14 residues. The CDR3, as DNA: TGTGCCAGCAGGACGTACATGGAGGGAAATGGCTACACCTTC. Its translation is CASRTYMEGNGYTF. The complete variable domain, with remaining parts taken from reference TRBV2 and TRBJ1-2, reads EPEVTQTPSHQVTQMGQEVILRCVPISNHLYFYWYRQILGQKVEFLVSFYNNEISEKSEIFDDQFSVERPDGSNFTLKIRSTKLEDSAMYFCASRTYMEGNGYTFGSGTRLTVV.

CDR3 bases: TGTGCCACCAGTGATCCTAAGGCGGCGGGGTCAGAGACCCAGTACTTC. The encoded protein is CATSDPKAAGSETQYF. The chain employs TRBV24-1 and TRBJ2-5; possibly TRBD2 for D (6 bases). Germline assignment: CDR1 KGHDR and CDR2 SFDVKD. CDR3 size: 16 residues. Trimming took 3 bases from V and 4 from J, leaving 17 bases between them.

The rearrangement links TRBV19 to TRBJ1-4, with TRBD1 as a possible D gene (5 bases). The length of the CDR3 is 15 residues. CDR1 is LNHDA, CDR2 SQIVND, per germline (reference sequence). Deletions cut 6 bases from V and 0 bases from J, with 11 bases between. The CDR3 here is CASSAGLATNEKLFF. DNA of the CDR3: TGTGCCAGTAGCGCAGGGTTGGCAACTAATGAAAAACTGTTTTTT.

The V and J genes are TRBV5-4 and TRBJ2-2; 8 nucleotides line up with TRBD2. Germline assignment: CDR1 SGHNT and CDR2 YYREEE (reference sequence). Trimming took 4 bases from V and 4 from J; bases not matched to a gene: 12. The CDR3 is 17 amino acids. CDR3 in amino acids: CASSTRSGAGGTGELFF. The CDR3 bases are TGTGCCAGCAGCACCCGCTCGGGGGCGGGGGGCACCGGGGAGCTGTTTTTT.

This chain joins TRBV19 and TRBJ2-5; TRBD2 matches 10 bases. After removal of 3 bases from V and 5 bases from J, the junction contained 6 bases not matched to a gene. The germline V gene encodes CDR1 LNHDA and CDR2 SQIVND (reference sequence). The CDR3 is made up of 15 amino acids. The CDR3 DNA follows: TGTGCCAGTAGTATCCCTAGCGGGAGTAGGGAGACCCAGTACTTC. Its translation is CASSIPSGSRETQYF.

The V call is TRBV5-1, the J call TRBJ2-7; 7 nucleotides line up with TRBD2. Per the germline V gene, CDR1 is SGHRS and CDR2 is YFSETQ. The CDR3 consists of 14 residues. V shed 6 bases and J 0 bases; nucleotides not matched to a gene: 6. For the CDR3, the DNA is TGCGCCAGCACCCTAAGCGGGGACTCCTACGAGCAGTACTTC. This gives the protein CASTLSGDSYEQYF.

The J gene is TRBJ2-7, the V gene TRBV7-2; 11 bases line up with TRBD1. CDR1 and CDR2 (germline): SGHTA, FQGNSA. The CDR3 is 16 residues long. With V trimmed by 4 bases and J by 4 bases, 9 bases remained unmatched. The CDR3 region is CASSSVAGTGGYEQYF. The CDR3 nucleotides are TGTGCCAGCAGCTCAGTAGCCGGGACAGGGGGGTACGAGCAGTACTTC.

A few counts support this clone. CDR3 sequence reads: CASSTRRTGGLNQPQHF. CDR3 DNA sequence: TGTGCCAGCAGCACGCGAAGGACAGGGGGATTGAATCAGCCCCAGCATTTT. The V and J genes are TRBV5-6 and TRBJ1-5; 10 positions match TRBD1. Per germline, CDR1 SGHDT and CDR2 YYEEEE. J was trimmed by 4 bases and V by 4 bases; bases with no gene match: 11. The CDR3 has 17 residues.

This rearrangement joins TRBV28 to TRBJ1-6, with 10 bases lining up with TRBD1. Trimming took 6 bases from V and 8 from J; bases not matched to a gene: 4. Germline V gene data show CDR1 as MDHEN and CDR2 as SYDVKM. This CDR3 is built from 14 residues. CDR3 protein: CASSWTGGDSPLHF. In DNA, the CDR3 is TGTGCCAGCAGCTGGACAGGGGGGGATTCACCCCTCCACTTT.

This clone was detected only once. The chain carries TRBV4-2 and TRBJ2-3; no firm D call. Per germline, CDR1 LGHNA and CDR2 YNFKEQ. The CDR3 is 12 residues long. V lost 0 bases to trimming and J lost 8 bases, with 6 bases between them. The CDR3 region is CASSQDLGTQYF. CDR3 nucleotide sequence: TGTGCCAGCAGCCAAGATCTAGGTACGCAGTATTTT.

The rearrangement joins TRBV4-2 to TRBJ2-5; 8 positions agree with TRBD2. The germline V gene encodes CDR1 LGHNA and CDR2 YNFKEQ. The CDR3 is 15 amino acids. V lost 1 base and J lost 2; bases outside the gene matches: 3. DNA of the CDR3: TGTGCCAGCAGCCAAGTCGTAGCGGGGCAAGAGACCCAGTACTTC. Encoded protein: CASSQVVAGQETQYF.

The CDR3 sequence: CASSPRFFGGINQPQHF. The CDR3 region has the DNA TGTGCCAGCAGTCCCCGCTTTTTCGGGGGGATAAATCAGCCCCAGCATTTT. The chain has TRBV28 and TRBJ1-5; D is perhaps TRBD1 (5 bases). The CDR3 covers 17 residues. Deletions cut 5 bases from V and 4 bases from J, with 21 bases between. Per the germline V gene, CDR1 is MDHEN and CDR2 is SYDVKM.

Only one count was recorded for this clone. The chain combines TRBV7-9 with TRBJ2-5, with 11 bases identical to TRBD2. In germline, CDR1 is SEHNR, CDR2 FQNEAQ (reference sequence). Trimming cost V 1 base and J 4 bases; bases outside gene matches: 8. The CDR3 loop spans 17 amino acids. The CDR3 spells CASSLGSMGTSGETQYF. As DNA, the CDR3 is TGTGCCAGCAGCTTAGGTTCTATGGGGACTAGCGGAGAGACCCAGTACTTC.

Only a few counts were recorded for this clone. The chain combines TRBV20-1 with TRBJ1-5, with 10 nucleotides matching TRBD1. V was pared by 3 bases and J by 5 bases, with 1 base of the junction left unmatched. The CDR3 is 13 amino acids. Germline V gene lookup returns CDR1 DFQATT and CDR2 SNEGSKA (reference sequence). The CDR3 sequence: CSASGQGDQPQHF. In DNA form, the CDR3 reads TGCAGTGCTAGTGGACAGGGGGATCAGCCCCAGCATTTT.